The 9 T cell receptor beta chains below come from one sample, sequenced in a study of vaccination effects on CD4 cells after COVID-19. Sequencing was performed with immunoSEQ multiplex PCR; in TCRdb, only in-frame clones are kept and a portion is missing. The sample lists roughly 61,000 clones, 80% to 90% occurring once. No antigen is known for these receptors. Under the ViraFEST assay, PBMC were stimulated with viral peptide pools so that antigen-specific CD4+ T cells expanded. Sequencing was performed afterwards. Subsequent to 10 days of culture, CD4+ T cells were isolated. The sample here was CD4+ T cells from PBMCs cultured with HCoV-229E spike peptides, taken before COVID-19 vaccination. These receptors were collected from a human donor who received a COVID-19 vaccine.

This chain joins TRBV19 and TRBJ2-5; D gene uncertain. Germline loops: CDR1 LNHDA, CDR2 SQIVND (reference sequence). With 1 base removed from V and 5 bases from J, the gap between germline ends came to 8 bases. The CDR3 spans 13 residues. The DNA of the CDR3 is TGTGCCAGTAGTATAGGAATGTGGGAGACCCAGTACTTC. The encoded protein is CASSIGMWETQYF.

This chain joins TRBV7-3 and TRBJ2-5, with a weak D call TRBD1 (5 bases). Trimming pared 2 bases from V and 2 bases from J, leaving 12 bases between. The CDR3 contains 15 residues. Looked up from germline, CDR1 is SGHTA and CDR2 is FQGTGA. In DNA, the CDR3 is TGTGCCAGCAGCTTACTGGGGCAGTATCAAGAGACCCAGTACTTC. As protein: CASSLLGQYQETQYF.

J is TRBJ2-1 and V is TRBV6-2 or TRBV6-3; 7 nucleotides agree with TRBD1. CDR3 length: 17 residues. From germline, CDR1 is MNHEY and CDR2 SVGEGT. V shed 5 bases and J 6 bases; nucleotides not matched to a gene: 16. This CDR3 is CASSPILSRDSGNEQFF. CDR3 nucleotides: TGTGCCAGCAGTCCCATTCTGAGCCGGGACAGTGGCAATGAGCAGTTCTTC.

CDR3 in amino acids: CASSLIYGTGKNIQYF. The DNA for the CDR3 is TGTGCCAGCAGCTTAATTTATGGGACAGGGAAAAACATTCAGTACTTC. This chain uses TRBV7-8 with TRBJ2-4; 9 positions match TRBD1. V was pared by 2 bases and J by 4 bases, with 6 bases of the junction left unmatched. This CDR3 is 16 amino acids long. Germline V gene lookup returns CDR1 SGHVS and CDR2 FQNEAQ.

The chain couples TRBV7-8 to TRBJ2-7; D might be TRBD1 (5 bases). Trimming removed 4 bases at V and 0 bases at J, with 16 bases between. The CDR3 covers 16 residues. Germline V lookup: CDR1 SGHVS, CDR2 FQNEAQ. CDR3 nucleotides: TGTGCCAGCAGCTCCTACTTAACAGGTTACTCCTACGAGCAGTACGTC. The encoded protein is CASSSYLTGYSYEQYV.

CDR3 nucleotide sequence: TGTGCCAGTAGTATAACACAGATAGTGAACACTGAAGCTTTCTTT. Protein product: CASSITQIVNTEAFF. The gene calls are TRBV19 and TRBJ1-1, with D unresolved. Germline lookup yields CDR1 LNHDA and CDR2 SQIVND (reference sequence). The V end was cut by 2 bases, the J end by 0 bases, with 10 bases between. The length of the CDR3 is 15 residues.

The V gene is TRBV7-9, the J gene TRBJ1-1; D is undetermined. CDR3 size: 15 residues. Looked up from germline, CDR1 is SEHNR and CDR2 is FQNEAQ (reference sequence). V was clipped by 4 bases and J by 1 base, with 13 bases between them. DNA for the CDR3: TGTGCCAGCAGCTCCTCACAGATAAGGAACACTGAAGCTTTCTTT. Its protein is CASSSSQIRNTEAFF.

In its sample, this clone was seen once. This chain joins TRBV6-1 and TRBJ1-5; D gene uncertain. The germline V gene has CDR1 MNHNS and CDR2 SASEGT. The CDR3 contains 13 residues. V lost 7 bases, J lost 7 bases, and 14 bases lay in between. CDR3 bases: TGTGCCAGCACCACGGTATACCCCCAGCCCCAGCATTTT. This gives the protein CASTTVYPQPQHF.

In this sample, this clone turned up a few times. The chain employs TRBV7-3 and TRBJ2-3, with D perhaps matching TRBD1 or TRBD2 (6 bases each). The CDR3 consists of 15 residues. V was trimmed by 2 bases and J by 5 bases, leaving 14 bases between them. Germline V gives CDR1 SGHTA, CDR2 FQGTGA. DNA of the CDR3: TGTGCCAGCAGCTTAGGGGGGCGCAATCTAGATACGCAGTATTTT. It encodes CASSLGGRNLDTQYF.